This is a list of T cell receptor beta chains from one sample in a study of blood T cells in healthy people across ages. TCRdb ran MiXCR on the 5' RACE reads and lists one entry per CDR3 protein. The table lists 650,000 to 800,000 distinct CDR3 sequences, under 65% of them singletons. The source material was blood. Receptor source: a woman of 80 years or more in good health. CDR3s include the opening cysteine and the closing phenylalanine or tryptophan. Fields, in order: V gene, D gene, clone size, J gene, CDR3 DNA, CDR3 protein. D genes are given only for firm matches. A row's size may be missing; if present it is once, few, many or a size class.

>TRBV2|-|-|TRBJ2-5
TGTGCCAGCAGTGACCTCTCACCCGTGGAGACCCAGTACTTC
CASSDLSPVETQYF
>TRBV6-1|-|many|TRBJ2-5
TGTGCCAGCAGTGAAGCCCAGGGGTTGTTAGAGACCCAGTACTTC
CASSEAQGLLETQYF
>TRBV7-2|-|few|TRBJ1-3
TGTGCCAGCAGCTTAGCTGGGGCAGCTGGGAACACCATATATTTT
CASSLAGAAGNTIYF
>TRBV5-1|-|-|TRBJ2-2
TGCGCCAGCAGCTTTTCTTACACCGGGGAGCTGTTTTTT
CASSFSYTGELFF
>TRBV6-1|-|many|TRBJ1-5
TGTGCCAGCAGAGACAGCCTTTTGGCGCCCCAGCATTTT
CASRDSLLAPQHF
>TRBV29-1|-|-|TRBJ2-2
TGCAGCGTGCCCGGGGCCGCGTCGAACACCGGGGAGCTGTTTTTT
CSVPGAASNTGELFF
>TRBV7-3|TRBD2|-|TRBJ2-1
TGTGCCAGCAGCTCGGGACTAGCGTCCTACAATGAGCAGTTCTTC
CASSSGLASYNEQFF
>TRBV6-1|-|-|TRBJ2-7
TGTGCCAGCAGCAGAGGGACGGACAGCTCCTACGAGCAGTACTTC
CASSRGTDSSYEQYF
>TRBV20-1|-|-|TRBJ1-5
TGCAGTGCTACGACGCAGGGCAATCAGCCCCAGCATTTT
CSATTQGNQPQHF
>TRBV7-9|-|-|TRBJ2-1
TGTGCCAGCAGCCGAGTGGAAGGAAACAATGAGCAGTTCTTC
CASSRVEGNNEQFF
>TRBV20-1|-|-|TRBJ2-7
TGCAGTGCTATCGCCAGGGCCTACAATGAGCAGTACTTC
CSAIARAYNEQYF
>TRBV3-1|-|-|TRBJ2-3
TGTGCCAGCAGCCAAGACAGGGCCGCTGGGGTGACAGATACGCAGTATTTT
CASSQDRAAGVTDTQYF
>TRBV12-3/TRBV12-4|-|few|TRBJ2-7
TGTGCCAGCACATTCCGTCCCACCGACTACAATGAGCAGTACTTC
CASTFRPTDYNEQYF
>TRBV4-1|-|-|TRBJ2-1
TGCGCCAGCAGCCCCGATGTCGGCTACGAGCAGTTCTTC
CASSPDVGYEQFF
>TRBV10-3|-|-|TRBJ2-2
TGTGCCAGCCGCCGACTTCCGGACACCGGGGAGCTGTTTTTT
CASRRLPDTGELFF
>TRBV7-3|-|-|TRBJ2-7
TGTGCCAGCAGCTTAGGCATGGGTTCCTCCTACGAGCAGTACTTC
CASSLGMGSSYEQYF
>TRBV28|-|few|TRBJ2-1
TGTGCCAGCAGTTTAAGCCAAAACAATGAGCAGTTCTTC
CASSLSQNNEQFF
>TRBV20-1|-|many|TRBJ2-5
TGCAGTGCTAGAGGTCAGGGGCTTGAGACCCAGTACTTC
CSARGQGLETQYF